These 20 T cell receptor beta chains share one sample of origin, sequenced in a study of blood T cell repertoires in COVID-19. Repertoires were generated with immunoSEQ multiplex PCR, while TCRdb's copy carries only in-frame clones and drops some. The sample records tens of thousands of clones, 83% being singletons. The specimen sequenced was peripheral blood. Source of these receptors: an elderly woman with acute or convalescent COVID-19.

The chain uses TRBV6-5 and TRBJ1-2; 7 bases fit TRBD1. V gave up 0 bases and J gave up 5 bases; unmatched junction bases: 3. Germline-derived CDR1 and CDR2 are MNHEY and SVGAGI. CDR3 length equals 14 residues. DNA of the CDR3: TGTGCCAGCAGTTACTCCAGGGGGGAGTATGGCTACACCTTC. This encodes CASSYSRGEYGYTF.

V and J are TRBV9 and TRBJ2-5; tentative D call: TRBD2 (6 bases). Germline CDR1 SGDLS, CDR2 YYNGEE. The CDR3 sequence is 15 residues long. V lost 0 bases and J lost 1, with 10 bases in between. CDR3 sequence: CASSVGGGLQETQYF. The CDR3 DNA reads TGTGCCAGCAGCGTAGGGGGAGGCCTCCAAGAGACCCAGTACTTC.

The genes are TRBV18 and TRBJ1-1; 8 nucleotides align to TRBD1. Germline trimming cut 3 bases from V and 1 base from J; bases unmatched to any gene: 4. Germline V CDR1 and CDR2: KGHSH, LQKENI. The CDR3 contains 15 residues. CDR3: CASSPGQGGNTEAFF. The DNA of the CDR3 is TGTGCCAGCTCACCTGGACAGGGCGGGAACACTGAAGCTTTCTTT.

V and J are TRBV3-1 (or the pseudogene TRBV3-2) and TRBJ2-7; 15 positions agree with TRBD2. CDR3 length: 16 residues. V was clipped by 5 bases and J by 7 bases; unmatched bases: 9. Germline-derived CDR1 and CDR2 are LGHDT and YNNKEL (reference sequence). Here the CDR3 DNA reads TGTGCCAGCAGCTCATGGACTAGCGGGAGGGCACGGGAGCAGTACTTC. Protein: CASSSWTSGRAREQYF.

The J gene is TRBJ2-7, the V gene TRBV19; 9 nucleotides match TRBD2. Trimming cost V 3 bases and J 1 base; bases outside gene matches: 4. CDR3 length: 15 amino acids. CDR1 is LNHDA, CDR2 SQIVND, per germline (reference sequence). CDR3 in amino acids: CASSMTSGTSYEQYF. Written as DNA, the CDR3 is TGTGCCAGTAGTATGACTAGCGGAACTTCCTACGAGCAGTACTTC.

The chain carries TRBV11-1 and TRBJ1-2; D perhaps matches TRBD1 (5 bases). Germline loops: CDR1 SGHAT, CDR2 FQDESV (reference sequence). The CDR3 loop spans 13 amino acids. V shed 1 base and J shed 7 bases, with 10 bases lying between them. CDR3 amino acids: CASSLGGVFGYTF. The CDR3 nucleotides read TGTGCCAGCAGCTTAGGGGGCGTTTTTGGCTACACCTTC.

The chain combines TRBV19 with TRBJ1-5, with 10 bases matching TRBD1. The CDR3 consists of 13 residues. From germline, CDR1 is LNHDA and CDR2 SQIVND (reference sequence). J lost 7 bases, V lost 5 bases, and 2 bases had no gene match. This chain's CDR3 is CASSWGQGQPQHF. The CDR3 DNA reads as TGTGCCAGTAGTTGGGGACAGGGGCAGCCCCAGCATTTT. Looking up the rest from reference TRBV19 and TRBJ1-5 gives the full variable domain: DGGITQSPKYLFRKEGQNVTLSCEQNLNHDAMYWYRQDPGQGLRLIYYSQIVNDFQKGDIAEGYSVSREKKESFPLTVTSAQKNPTAFYLCASSWGQGQPQHFGDGTRLSIL.

This sequence joins TRBV12-3 or TRBV12-4 and TRBJ2-1; maybe TRBD1 (5 bases). The CDR3 has 13 amino acids. Between the trimmed V and J ends, which lost 8 bases and 4 bases, there was a span of 12 bases. In nucleotides, the CDR3 is TGTGCCAGCCGAGCACAGGTGTACAATGAGCAGTTCTTC. This encodes CASRAQVYNEQFF.

CDR3 region: CASSSLGLDYNEQFF. The CDR3 DNA sequence: TGTGCCAGCAGCTCTCTCGGACTAGATTACAATGAGCAGTTCTTC. J is TRBJ2-1 and V is TRBV5-8; 7 nucleotides line up with TRBD2. V lost 3 bases and J lost 4; bases outside the gene matches: 7. CDR3 length: 15 residues. CDR1 and CDR2 (germline): SGHTS, YDEGEE.

The chain links TRBV10-3 to TRBJ1-4, with TRBD1 identical over 7 bases. The J segment lost 2 bases and the V segment lost 7 bases, leaving 4 bases of the junction unmatched. The CDR3 extends over 14 amino acids. Per the germline V gene, CDR1 is ENHRY and CDR2 is SYGVKD. The CDR3: CAIKGALTNEKLFF. CDR3 nucleotide sequence: TGTGCCATCAAGGGGGCGCTGACTAATGAAAAACTGTTTTTT.

The chain recombines TRBV6-5 with TRBJ1-4; no clear D gene. Germline V gene data show CDR1 as MNHEY and CDR2 as SVGAGI. The V and J ends lost 6 bases and 0 bases respectively, with 14 bases between them. The CDR3 sequence is 16 residues long. CDR3 nucleotides: TGTGCCAGCAGCTACCCTATATCTGCAACTAATGAAAAACTGTTTTTT. This gives the protein CASSYPISATNEKLFF.

This chain joins TRBV27 and TRBJ2-1, with 9 bases identical to TRBD2. Trimming removed 7 bases from V and 9 bases from J; junction bases left unmatched: 19. CDR1 is MNHEY, CDR2 SMNVEV, per germline (reference sequence). The CDR3 totals 17 residues. CDR3 in amino acids: CASTRGAIAGAIGEQFF. CDR3 nucleotide sequence: TGTGCCAGCACCCGTGGGGCAATAGCGGGAGCAATCGGTGAGCAGTTCTTC.

The CDR3 loop reads CASSPGTGVVETQYF. In nucleotides, the CDR3 is TGTGCCAGCAGCCCCGGGACAGGGGTTGTCGAGACCCAGTACTTC. The rearrangement joins TRBV4-2 to TRBJ2-5; 10 bases are a match to TRBD1. The germline V gene encodes CDR1 LGHNA and CDR2 YNFKEQ. CDR3 length equals 15 residues. The V segment lost 4 bases and the J segment 5 bases; nucleotides outside the gene matches: 7.

This clone was counted between two and nine times. V usage is TRBV10-3 and J usage is TRBJ1-5; 10 bases line up with TRBD1. Trimming took 3 bases from V and 3 from J; bases not matched to a gene: 2. The length of the CDR3 is 15 residues. Germline loops: CDR1 ENHRY, CDR2 SYGVKD. The CDR3 DNA reads as TGTGCCATCAGTGAAGGACAGGGGGACAATCAGCCCCAGCATTTT. Its translation is CAISEGQGDNQPQHF.

The V gene is TRBV7-2, the J gene TRBJ2-3, with TRBD2 as a possible D gene (5 bases). There are 15 residues in the CDR3. Deletions cut 1 base from V and 2 bases from J, with 10 bases between. CDR1 SGHTA and CDR2 FQGNSA come from the germline V gene. The chain's CDR3 is CASSLVTGTTDTQYF. CDR3 DNA sequence: TGTGCCAGCAGCTTAGTGACGGGAACCACAGATACGCAGTATTTT. Looking up the rest from reference TRBV7-2 and TRBJ2-3 gives the full variable domain: GAGVSQSPSNKVTEKGKDVELRCDPISGHTALYWYRQSLGQGLEFLIYFQGNSAPDKSGLPSDRFSAERTGGSVSTLTIQRTQQEDSAVYLCASSLVTGTTDTQYFGPGTRLTVL.

This clone came up once. The genes are TRBV6-4 and TRBJ2-2; no clear D. V lost 6 bases to trimming and J lost 0 bases, with 8 bases between them. Germline V gene sequence: CDR1 MRHNA, CDR2 SNTAGT. The CDR3 has 14 residues. The CDR3 is CASRVTPNTGELFF. CDR3 nucleotide sequence: TGTGCCAGCAGAGTCACACCGAACACCGGGGAGCTGTTTTTT.

The chain joins TRBV6-5 to TRBJ2-7; D call uncertain. V was shortened by 2 bases and J by 5 bases, with 10 bases between the two germline ends. The CDR3 spans 13 residues. Per germline, CDR1 MNHEY and CDR2 SVGAGI. The CDR3 sequence is CASSYTRRHEQYF. CDR3 sequence (DNA): TGTGCCAGCAGTTACACTCGGCGGCACGAGCAGTACTTC.

The CDR3 reads CSVDDRWKETQYF. The CDR3 DNA sequence: TGCAGCGTTGACGACAGGTGGAAAGAGACCCAGTACTTC. The gene calls are TRBV29-1 and TRBJ2-5; D might be TRBD1 (6 bases). The CDR3 sequence is 13 residues long. V was trimmed by 3 bases and J by 3 bases, leaving 11 bases between them. Germline-derived CDR1 and CDR2 are SQVTM and ANQGSEA.

Points on this clone: Other DNA variants within this sample encode the same CDR3. This chain joins TRBV6-6 and TRBJ1-5; D ambiguous. The CDR3 contains 12 residues. Germline lookup yields CDR1 MNHNY and CDR2 SVGAGI (reference sequence). Trimming cost V 6 bases and J 4 bases, with 7 bases left between them. In DNA form, the CDR3 reads TGTGCCAGCAGCTCCAGGAATCAGCCCCAGCATTTT. This gives the protein CASSSRNQPQHF.

The chain is built from TRBV5-1 and TRBJ2-7, with D tentatively TRBD1 (6 bases). Germline V gene data show CDR1 as SGHRS and CDR2 as YFSETQ. The V end was cut by 0 bases, the J end by 2 bases, with 12 bases between. The CDR3 runs to 15 residues. CDR3 DNA sequence: TGCGCCAGCAGCTTGGAGGGCAGGGGAACCTACGAGCAGTACTTC. Amino acid sequence: CASSLEGRGTYEQYF. The full variable domain, rest sourced from reference TRBV5-1 and TRBJ2-7, is KAGVTQTPRYLIKTRGQQVTLSCSPISGHRSVSWYQQTPGQGLQFLFEYFSETQRNKGNFPGRFSGRQFSNSRSEMNVSTLELGDSALYLCASSLEGRGTYEQYFGPGTRLTVT.